This TCR beta chain was profiled in a study of identical twins. The study, taken as a whole, reports: There was an excess of low generation probability in the out-of-frame alpha sequences that twins shared.

The CDR3 length is 14 residues. With V trimmed by 6 bases and J by 6 bases, 8 bases remained unmatched. Each CDR3 protein gets one entry after TCRdb re-called the 5' RACE reads with MiXCR. This table has some 440,000 distinct CDR3 sequences, 24% appearing once. Remarks on this clonotype: Its specificity is unknown.

These same data were also listed under a study on T cells expressing NK-cell markers.

This clonotype was obtained from a woman under 30 in good health. The chain couples TRBV12-3 or TRBV12-4 to TRBJ1-2, with 9 nucleotides matching TRBD1. Sequenced sample: CD4+ T cells sorted from blood. CDR3 amino acids: CASRVYRGLDGYTF. CDR3 bases: TGTGCCAGCAGGGTTTACAGGGGGCTTGATGGCTACACCTTC.